What follows are 3 T cell receptor beta chains derived from one specimen sequenced in a study of shared clonotypes between healthy human individuals. The method was immunoSEQ multiplex PCR; TCRdb's version includes in-frame clones alone and lacks a portion of them. The sample yields some 2,000,000 clones, more than 90% seen once. The material sequenced was naive CD4+ T cells sorted from blood. Described subset: CD45RA+ positively selected. The source is a young man in good health.

With regard to this clone: The sample has other DNA sequences that encode this CDR3 too. V and J are TRBV30 and TRBJ2-7; possibly TRBD1 for D (6 bases). The CDR3 spans 13 residues. Germline V gene data show CDR1 as GTSNPN and CDR2 as SVGIG (reference sequence). The germline V and J ends were trimmed by 1 base and 1 base, with 8 bases remaining between them. CDR3 residues: CAWSGQGSYEQYF. The CDR3 bases are TGTGCCTGGAGTGGCCAGGGGTCCTACGAGCAGTACTTC.

As concerns this clone: The sample has other DNA sequences that encode this CDR3 too. The rearrangement links TRBV19 to TRBJ2-7; 8 positions agree with TRBD1. The CDR3 has 13 residues. The ends lost 11 bases at V and 0 bases at J; junction bases unmatched: 6. Germline V gene lookup returns CDR1 LNHDA and CDR2 SQIVND (reference sequence). CDR3 sequence reads: CASGQGASYEQYF. The DNA for the CDR3 is TGTGCCTCCGGACAGGGAGCCTCCTACGAGCAGTACTTC.

V and J are TRBV5-1 and TRBJ2-5; possibly TRBD1 for D (6 bases). The germline gives CDR1 SGHRS, CDR2 YFSETQ. V dropped 4 bases and J dropped 2 bases, with 12 bases sitting between them. The CDR3 loop spans 14 amino acids. CDR3 region: CASSRDTLQETQYF. CDR3 bases: TGCGCCAGCAGCCGGGACACCCTTCAAGAGACCCAGTACTTC.